This paragraph reports one T cell receptor (beta chain). Its specificity is not known. The CDR3 contains 15 residues. Healthy bone marrow donors made up the cohort. The data are from a study of cytomegalovirus exposure and HLA in healthy donors. Findings of the study overall: A later look showed TCR association rates differing by HLA locus, highest for DRB1 and lowest for HLA-C. Researchers counted 180 or so TCR beta chains as cytomegalovirus-associated. Relative to the approximately 700-donor mean, N-insertions were reportedly fewer in an Asian-associated ancestry cluster in a later analysis.

With 60 Vbeta and 13 Jbeta primers, the PCR was carried out. The repertoire was sequenced with immunoSEQ multiplex PCR; TCRdb's copy has only in-frame clones and lacks some. The sample records 120,000 to 150,000 clones, approximately 78% being singletons. The TCR originated in a woman aged 40 to 49 in good health and CMV-seropositive. This chain links TRBV21-1 with TRBJ2-3; the table names TRBD1, a call not compared with the DNA. TRBV21-1 constitutes a pseudogene. The sample comprised PBMCs. CDR3 DNA sequence: TGTGCCAGCAGCAACCTTCAGCAGGGGGCGGATACGCAGTATTTT. This encodes CASSNLQQGADTQYF.